This TCR beta chain appears in the sequencing data of a study of identifying expanded T cells in peripheral blood. Measured with immunoSEQ multiplex PCR; TCRdb has only the in-frame clones, and not every one. In the table there are some 75,000 clones, roughly 88% of which are singletons. Regarding this clone: The antigen is unknown.

Broader study findings: Differentially abundant clones: roughly 1.3 between replicates, about 15 at roughly 2 weeks, less than 25 at four. Across healthy donors, higher total template counts meant significantly greater approximately two-week count variance.

The CDR3 is made up of 14 amino acids. Germline lookup yields CDR1 SGHNT and CDR2 YYREEE (reference sequence). V lost 0 bases and J 0 bases, leaving 7 bases between the germline ends. This chain joins TRBV5-4 and TRBJ2-7, with unresolved D. The TCR was taken from a person aged 18 to 75 in good health. The sequencing input was blood. For the CDR3, the DNA is TGTGCCAGCAGCTTGGGGGGTTTCTCCTACGAGCAGTACTTC. Translating it yields CASSLGGFSYEQYF.